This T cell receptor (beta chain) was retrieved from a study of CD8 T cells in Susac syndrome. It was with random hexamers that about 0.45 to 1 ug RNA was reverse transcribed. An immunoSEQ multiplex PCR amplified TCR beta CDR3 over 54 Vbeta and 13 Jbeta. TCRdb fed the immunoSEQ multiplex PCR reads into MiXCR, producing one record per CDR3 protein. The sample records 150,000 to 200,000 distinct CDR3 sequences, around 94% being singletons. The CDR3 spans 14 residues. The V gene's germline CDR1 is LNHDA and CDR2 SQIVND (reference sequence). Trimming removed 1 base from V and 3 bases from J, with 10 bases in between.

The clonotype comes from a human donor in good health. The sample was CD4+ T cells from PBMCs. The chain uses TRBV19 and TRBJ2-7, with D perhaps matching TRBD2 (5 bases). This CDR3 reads CASSIGGNYYEQYF. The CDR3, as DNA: TGTGCCAGTAGTATAGGAGGGAACTACTACGAGCAGTACTTC.